These T cell receptor beta chains were read from a single sample in a study of blood T cell repertoires in COVID-19. Data came from immunoSEQ multiplex PCR; TCRdb stores just in-frame clones and leaves some out. The table shows a few hundred thousand clones, with 70% to 90% occurring only once. The sample taken for sequencing was peripheral blood. Source of these receptors: a woman in her fifties or sixties with acute or convalescent COVID-19. The CDR3 runs from the conserved cysteine through the conserved F or W. The order of the fields is V gene, J gene, clone size, D gene, CDR3 DNA, CDR3 protein. The D gene is left open where the match is weak. Where a row states a size, it is once, few, many or the class of an expanded clone; other rows omit it.

TRBV27,TRBJ2-1,NA,TRBD2,TGTGCCAGCAGTTTAGGGGTAAGACTAGCGAGGAAATACAATGAGCAGTTCTTC,CASSLGVRLARKYNEQFF
TRBV3-1/TRBV3-2,TRBJ2-7,NA,TRBD2,TGTGCCAGCAGCCACCGGACTAGCGGGGGCGCGCTAAACGAGCAGTACTTC,CASSHRTSGGALNEQYF
TRBV14,TRBJ1-6,many,TRBD1,TGTGCCAGCAGCCAAGAAGCAGGGGGCACCTATAATTCACCCCTCCACTTT,CASSQEAGGTYNSPLHF
TRBV10-3,TRBJ2-3,NA,NA,TGTGCCATCAGTGAGTCGATCAGGAGAGGGACAGATACGCAGTATTTT,CAISESIRRGTDTQYF
TRBV9,TRBJ2-1,NA,NA,TGTGCCAGCAGCGTGGGGGGTTCCTACAATGAGCAGTTCTTC,CASSVGGSYNEQFF
TRBV27,TRBJ1-1,NA,NA,TGTGCCAGCAGTTTACGGCGGGGTAGCACTGAAGCTTTCTTT,CASSLRRGSTEAFF
TRBV6-2/TRBV6-3,TRBJ1-1,few,NA,TGTGCCAGCAGTCGACGAGGGCCTTCAGGCGCTGAAGCTTTCTTT,CASSRRGPSGAEAFF
TRBV7-2,TRBJ2-5,NA,TRBD2,TGTGCCAGCAGCTGGGACCTTAGCGGGGGCCGGGAGACCCAGTACTTC,CASSWDLSGGRETQYF
TRBV14,TRBJ1-6,NA,TRBD1,TGTGCCAGTGGGGACAGGGCTAATTCACCCCTCCACTTT,CASGDRANSPLHF
TRBV20-1,TRBJ2-1,NA,TRBD1,TGCAGTGCTAGTCCTCCAGACAGGGCGGTAGTGAATGAGCAGTTCTTC,CSASPPDRAVVNEQFF
TRBV5-8,TRBJ2-1,NA,NA,TGTGCCAGCAGCTCTTACAGGGCAACCTCCTACAATGAGCAGTTCTTC,CASSSYRATSYNEQFF
TRBV4-3,TRBJ2-7,NA,TRBD2,TGCGCCAGCAGCCCGGGCGGGGGTGCTACCTACGAGCAGTACTTC,CASSPGGGATYEQYF
TRBV24-1,TRBJ2-1,NA,TRBD2,TGTGCCACGGCCGGGGGGATCTACAATGAGCAGTTCTTC,CATAGGIYNEQFF
TRBV6-6,TRBJ1-1,NA,NA,TGTGCCAGCACCCCGGGTGGCTTATTGGAAGCTTTCTTT,CASTPGGLLEAFF
TRBV5-5,TRBJ2-1,NA,TRBD1,TGTGCCAGCACCATCGACGGGACAGACTTTTGGAATGAGCAGTTCTTC,CASTIDGTDFWNEQFF
TRBV6-5,TRBJ2-7,NA,NA,TGTGCCAGCAGTTTCCGGGACTCGAGGGCCTCCTACGAGCAGTACTTC,CASSFRDSRASYEQYF
TRBV3-1/TRBV3-2,TRBJ1-1,few,NA,TGTGCCAGCAGCCAAGATGGGGGCTGGGGCACTGAAGCTTTCTTT,CASSQDGGWGTEAFF
TRBV28,TRBJ1-2,many,TRBD1,TGTGCCAGCAGTTACAGGGGCTATGGCTACACCTTC,CASSYRGYGYTF
TRBV6-6,TRBJ1-5,once,TRBD1,TGTGCCAGCAGACAGGGGCAGGAGCAGCCCCAGCATTTT,CASRQGQEQPQHF
TRBV5-1,TRBJ1-1,NA,NA,TGCGCCAGCAGCTTGGACAGGGCGAACACTGAAGCTTTCTTT,CASSLDRANTEAFF
TRBV7-2,TRBJ2-7,NA,TRBD1,TGTGCCAGCAGCTTATATGGCGGAGGGACAGGGGCCTACGAGCAGTACTTC,CASSLYGGGTGAYEQYF
TRBV12-3/TRBV12-4,TRBJ2-1,NA,NA,TGTGCCAGCAGTTTTTCCTTGTACAATGAGCAGTTCTTC,CASSFSLYNEQFF
TRBV10-3,TRBJ1-2,NA,TRBD1,TGTGCCATCAGTGAAAAGGACAGGGAACCCTCGGGCTACACCTTC,CAISEKDREPSGYTF
TRBV7-9,TRBJ2-2,once,TRBD1,TGTGCCAGCAGCTTTGGACAGGGGCACACCGGGGAGCTGTTTTTT,CASSFGQGHTGELFF
TRBV7-3,TRBJ1-1,once,NA,TGTGCCAGCAGCCCCGACAGTGCCGGGAGGACTGAAGCTTTCTTT,CASSPDSAGRTEAFF
TRBV24-1,TRBJ2-3,NA,TRBD2,TGTGCCACCAAAGGGCTAGCGGGAGATACGCAGTATTTT,CATKGLAGDTQYF
TRBV30,TRBJ2-7,few,TRBD1,TGTGCCTGGAGTGTTGGGACAGGTAGATCCTACGAGCAGTACTTC,CAWSVGTGRSYEQYF
TRBV30,TRBJ2-5,NA,NA,TGTGCCTGGAGTGTACAGGAGGGAAGGTCGACCCAGTACTTC,CAWSVQEGRSTQYF
TRBV6-2/TRBV6-3,TRBJ1-5,NA,NA,TGTGCCAGCAGTTACCCCCCGGGCTTCACAGGGAGTAGCAATCAGCCCCAGCATTTT,CASSYPPGFTGSSNQPQHF
TRBV6-1,TRBJ1-4,NA,NA,TGTGCCAGCAGTGAAGCGACAGGCCCAACTAATGAAAAACTGTTTTTT,CASSEATGPTNEKLFF
TRBV25-1,TRBJ1-1,NA,TRBD1,TGTGCCAGCAGTCCTCGGACAGGGGCTAACACTGAAGCTTTCTTT,CASSPRTGANTEAFF
TRBV7-9,TRBJ1-2,NA,TRBD1,TGTGCCAGCAGCCCGCGGGACAGGGTGATCTATGGCTACACCTTC,CASSPRDRVIYGYTF
TRBV3-1/TRBV3-2,TRBJ2-5,NA,TRBD1,TGTGCCAGCAGCCTCGGACAGGGGATCTGGGAGACCCAGTACTTC,CASSLGQGIWETQYF
TRBV5-8,TRBJ2-7,NA,NA,TGTGCCAGCCCCCCGACAGGATGGGTCTCCTACGAGCAGTACTTC,CASPPTGWVSYEQYF
TRBV28,TRBJ1-2,NA,NA,TGTGCCAGCAGGGCTCAGGGACTTAACTATGGCTACACCTTC,CASRAQGLNYGYTF
TRBV6-5,TRBJ1-3,NA,NA,TGTGCCAGCTTATCACTTAGTCAGGGGAAAGCATATTTT,CASLSLSQGKAYF